Each of the 29 T cell receptor beta chains below was sequenced from the same sample in a study of blood T cells in healthy people across ages. A second roughly 7 to 12 cycle PCR used barcoded and J-beta primers. TCRdb called the 5' RACE reads again in MiXCR, with one record for every CDR3 protein. The table has 800,000 or so distinct CDR3 sequences, around 25% seen once. This sample also appeared in a second study, on T cells of mothers and their children.

Material for sequencing was blood. The receptors stem from a boy aged 5-17 years in good health.

The J gene is TRBJ1-2, the V gene TRBV7-3; a weak D match, TRBD1 (5 bases). This CDR3 spans 13 amino acids. The V gene lost 2 bases and the J gene lost 7 bases, with 11 bases spanning the gap. Germline V CDR1 and CDR2: SGHTA, FQGTGA. The CDR3: CASSLEGRGGYTF. For the CDR3, the DNA is TGTGCCAGCAGCTTAGAGGGAAGGGGTGGCTACACCTTC.

This clonotype was counted a single time. The gene calls are TRBV7-2 and TRBJ1-1; 9 bases are a match to TRBD1. This CDR3 contains 15 residues. With 5 bases clipped from V and 1 base from J, the junction kept 5 bases outside the gene matches. CDR1 is SGHTA, CDR2 FQGNSA, per germline. The CDR3 DNA sequence: TGTGCCAGCAGCGAGAACAGGGGGCAGAACACTGAAGCTTTCTTT. Amino acids: CASSENRGQNTEAFF. The full variable domain, in which reference TRBV7-2 and TRBJ1-1 provide the parts outside the CDR3, is GAGVSQSPSNKVTEKGKDVELRCDPISGHTALYWYRQSLGQGLEFLIYFQGNSAPDKSGLPSDRFSAERTGGSVSTLTIQRTQQEDSAVYLCASSENRGQNTEAFFGQGTRLTVV.

This clonotype appeared a few times. The junction departs from germline at one end; a sequencing error may be responsible. The genes are TRBV4-3 and TRBJ1-4; D remains unclear. Per the germline V gene, CDR1 is LGHNA and CDR2 is YSLEER. CDR3 size: 14 residues. This chain's CDR3 is CASSQDATNEKLLF. DNA for the CDR3: TGCGCCAGCAGCCAGGATGCAACTAATGAAAAACTGCTTTTT.

This clonotype was observed a few times. J is TRBJ2-7 and V is TRBV28, with TRBD2 as a possible D gene (7 bases). Germline CDR1 is MDHEN and CDR2 is SYDVKM. Trimming cost V 2 bases and J 2 bases, with 25 bases left between them. This CDR3 spans 19 amino acids. In DNA, the CDR3 is TGTGCCAGCAGTTTAGGTACACCAGGGAAGGGGAGGGGGACCTACGAGCAGTACTTC. It yields the protein CASSLGTPGKGRGTYEQYF.

The J gene is TRBJ2-1, the V gene TRBV7-2; possible D gene TRBD1, 5 bases. The germline gives CDR1 SGHTA, CDR2 FQGNSA. V was trimmed by 1 base and J by 6 bases, leaving 10 bases between them. The CDR3 covers 14 residues. In nucleotides, the CDR3 is TGTGCCAGCAGCTTAGATCAGGGCCCCAATGAGCAGTTCTTC. Its protein product is CASSLDQGPNEQFF.

J is TRBJ2-7 and V is TRBV7-8, with a weak D call TRBD2 (5 bases). The CDR3 totals 15 residues. Germline V gene lookup returns CDR1 SGHVS and CDR2 FQNEAQ. V lost 4 bases and J 2 bases, leaving 15 bases between the germline ends. The CDR3 DNA reads as TGTGCCAGCAGCTCATGGTCTAGCAATGCCTACGAGCAGTACTTC. It is translated as CASSSWSSNAYEQYF.

This clonotype was seen repeatedly, ten times or more. CDR3 bases: TGCGCCAGCAGCTTGTCCACTTCGGCTGGGGCCAACGTCCTGACTTTC. Translated: CASSLSTSAGANVLTF. This chain uses TRBV5-1 with TRBJ2-6; D unclear. The V and J ends lost 1 base and 2 bases respectively, with 10 bases between them. This CDR3 spans 16 amino acids. The germline CDR1 and CDR2 sequences are SGHRS and YFSETQ.

This clonotype appeared a few times. The rearrangement links TRBV6-1 to TRBJ2-3; 8 bases are a match to TRBD1. CDR1 is MNHNS, CDR2 SASEGT, per germline. V trimming: 6 bases; J trimming: 0 bases; junction bases outside the gene matches: 8. The CDR3 has 16 amino acids. The CDR3 region has the DNA TGTGCCAGCAGAGATCGGACAGGGACTAGCACAGATACGCAGTATTTT. Amino acids: CASRDRTGTSTDTQYF.

This chain joins TRBV18 and TRBJ2-5; D remains unclear. The CDR3 contains 13 residues. V lost 2 bases, J lost 5 bases, and 9 bases lay in between. Germline V gene data show CDR1 as KGHSH and CDR2 as LQKENI. CDR3: CASSPVLRETQYF. The CDR3 coding sequence is TGTGCCAGCTCACCAGTGCTGAGGGAGACCCAGTACTTC.

This clonotype came up a few times. In DNA form, the CDR3 reads TGTGCCAGCAGCTCCACTAGCGGGATATTCTACGAGCAGTACTTC. Translating it yields CASSSTSGIFYEQYF. The chain uses TRBV5-8 and TRBJ2-7; 10 nucleotides align to TRBD2. Germline-derived CDR1 and CDR2 are SGHTS and YDEGEE. Germline trimming cut 3 bases from V and 3 bases from J; bases unmatched to any gene: 6. CDR3 size: 15 residues.

In the case of this clonotype: The junction differs from germline at one of its ends, possibly a read error. The rearrangement joins TRBV6-1 to TRBJ2-5; no clear D gene. Germline V gene lookup returns CDR1 MNHNS and CDR2 SASEGT. The CDR3 runs to 14 residues. The CDR3 region is CASSEGSLGDEQCF. DNA of the CDR3: TGTGCCAGCAGTGAAGGCTCCCTTGGAGACGAGCAGTGCTTC.

This chain uses TRBV6-1 with TRBJ1-1; D gene ambiguous. The V end lost 2 bases, the J end lost 2 bases, and 9 bases lay between the germline ends. CDR3 size: 14 residues. CDR1 is MNHNS and CDR2 is SASEGT in the germline V gene. CDR3 protein: CASSEYMGNTEAFF. The CDR3 DNA follows: TGTGCCAGCAGTGAATATATGGGAAACACTGAAGCTTTCTTT.

Comment on this clonotype: Being one base from a much bigger clone, this may be a read error. The V and J genes are TRBV27 and TRBJ2-1; 8 bases agree with TRBD1. The CDR3 contains 15 residues. Per the germline V gene, CDR1 is MNHEY and CDR2 is SMNVEV (reference sequence). The CDR3 is CASSLAGQGNNGQFF. The CDR3 nucleotides are TGTGCCAGCAGTCTAGCAGGACAGGGAAATAATGGGCAGTTCTTC.

There are a few counts of this clonotype. The chain couples TRBV9 to TRBJ1-2, with D tentatively TRBD1 (5 bases). The V gene's germline CDR1 is SGDLS and CDR2 YYNGEE. V was pared by 3 bases and J by 7 bases, with 19 bases between. This CDR3 contains 15 residues. The CDR3 sequence: CASSAFEGSLRGYTF. The DNA of the CDR3 is TGTGCCAGCAGCGCGTTTGAGGGGTCTTTACGTGGCTACACCTTC.

The V gene is TRBV28, the J gene TRBJ1-4; a possible D gene is TRBD1 (5 bases). Per germline, CDR1 MDHEN and CDR2 SYDVKM. V was cut by 9 bases and J by 5 bases, with 16 bases left in between. CDR3 length equals 14 residues. CDR3 coding DNA: TGTGCCAGTCAGAAGCAGGGATGGAATGAAAAACTGTTTTTT. Its translation: CASQKQGWNEKLFF.

This chain joins TRBV30 and TRBJ2-2; D gene unclear. This CDR3 region has 14 residues. CDR1 GTSNPN and CDR2 SVGIG come from the germline V gene (reference sequence). V was cut by 0 bases and J by 1 base, with 6 bases left in between. CDR3 protein: CAWSVWGNTGELFF. CDR3 nucleotides: TGTGCCTGGAGTGTATGGGGGAACACCGGGGAGCTGTTTTTT.

The rearrangement joins TRBV30 to TRBJ2-5; D gene unclear. From germline, CDR1 is GTSNPN and CDR2 SVGIG (reference sequence). The germline V and J ends were trimmed by 3 bases and 5 bases, with 10 bases remaining between them. The CDR3 consists of 12 residues. CDR3 protein: CAWRGIWETQYF. The CDR3 nucleotides read TGTGCCTGGAGGGGGATCTGGGAGACCCAGTACTTC. Drawing the rest from reference TRBV30 and TRBJ2-5, the complete variable domain is SQTIHQWPATLVQPVGSPLSLECTVEGTSNPNLYWYRQAAGRGLQLLFYSVGIGQISSEVPQNLSASRPQDRQFILSSKKLLLSDSGFYLCAWRGIWETQYFGPGTRLLVL.

The V and J genes are TRBV7-2 and TRBJ2-2; D may correspond to TRBD1 or TRBD2 (7 bases each). Germline loops: CDR1 SGHTA, CDR2 FQGNSA. V shed 5 bases and J shed 2 bases, with 15 bases lying between them. CDR3 length: 16 residues. CDR3 DNA: TGTGCCAGCAGCCCCAGCGGGACAGTCAACACCGGGGAGCTGTTTTTT. It yields the protein CASSPSGTVNTGELFF. Complete variable domain (other parts from reference TRBV7-2 and TRBJ2-2): GAGVSQSPSNKVTEKGKDVELRCDPISGHTALYWYRQSLGQGLEFLIYFQGNSAPDKSGLPSDRFSAERTGGSVSTLTIQRTQQEDSAVYLCASSPSGTVNTGELFFGEGSRLTVL.

The J gene is TRBJ2-3, the V gene TRBV20-1, with TRBD2 identical over 10 bases. This CDR3 region has 15 residues. The germline CDR1 and CDR2 sequences are DFQATT and SNEGSKA (reference sequence). The J segment lost 1 base and the V segment lost 3 bases, leaving 4 bases of the junction unmatched. CDR3 nucleotide sequence: TGCAGTGCTAGCCCTGGACTAGCGGGCACAGATACGCAGTATTTT. This gives the protein CSASPGLAGTDTQYF.

The rearrangement joins TRBV7-2 to TRBJ2-1; D is possibly TRBD1 (6 bases). The CDR3 runs to 12 residues. Germline values: CDR1 SGHTA, CDR2 FQGNSA. V lost 3 bases and J 10 bases, leaving 10 bases between the germline ends. The DNA of the CDR3 is TGTGCCAGCAGCTTCAGGGGCGAGGAGCAGTTCTTC. This codes for CASSFRGEEQFF.

This clonotype turned up a few times. V and J are TRBV20-1 and TRBJ2-7; 8 bases are a match to TRBD2. CDR3 size: 13 residues. Germline assignment: CDR1 DFQATT and CDR2 SNEGSKA (reference sequence). With V trimmed by 5 bases and J by 3 bases, 6 bases remained unmatched. CDR3 sequence reads: CSAASGGNYEQYF. In DNA form, the CDR3 reads TGCAGTGCTGCGAGCGGGGGTAACTACGAGCAGTACTTC.

This clonotype was picked up a small number of times. This CDR3 is CASSWGILENEQFF. DNA of the CDR3: TGTGCCAGCAGCTGGGGGATATTGGAAAATGAGCAGTTCTTC. The chain couples TRBV27 to TRBJ2-5, with D perhaps given as TRBD1 or TRBD2 (5 bases each). The DNA end is a closer match to TRBJ2-1, so the J assignment may be wrong. Looked up from germline, CDR1 is MNHEY and CDR2 is SMNVEV (reference sequence). The CDR3 totals 14 residues.

This clonotype was counted a single time. This chain connects TRBV10-3 to TRBJ2-3; D might be TRBD2 (5 bases). Per the germline V gene, CDR1 is ENHRY and CDR2 is SYGVKD. This CDR3 is 15 amino acids long. The V and J ends lost 6 bases and 2 bases respectively, with 15 bases between them. CDR3 protein: CAIRKDGEYTDTQYF. CDR3 in DNA: TGTGCCATCAGGAAAGACGGGGAGTACACAGATACGCAGTATTTT.

This clonotype was seen a few times. The CDR3 DNA reads as TGCAGTGCTAGAGATCGGGCTACCATATTTACCTACGAGCAGTACTTC. As protein: CSARDRATIFTYEQYF. V gene TRBV20-1 combines with J gene TRBJ2-5; no definite D call. The J call is doubtful: the DNA matches TRBJ2-7 better. The CDR3 is made up of 16 amino acids. Germline V CDR1 and CDR2: DFQATT, SNEGSKA (reference sequence).

This clonotype was found once. The chain recombines TRBV6-2 or TRBV6-3 with TRBJ2-4; the D call may be TRBD1 or TRBD2 (5 bases each). Germline assignment: CDR1 MNHEY and CDR2 SVGEGT. Trimming left V 6 bases short and J 7 bases short, with 16 bases between. CDR3 length: 14 residues. The chain's CDR3 is CASRPEGTWNIQYF. The DNA for the CDR3 is TGTGCCAGCAGGCCAGAGGGGACGTGGAACATTCAGTACTTC.

The chain is built from TRBV4-3 and TRBJ2-1; TRBD2 aligns across 9 bases. This CDR3 is 20 amino acids long. Germline CDR1 LGHNA, CDR2 YSLEER. Trimming took 4 bases from V and 0 from J; bases not matched to a gene: 16. CDR3 protein: CASSRTYRSGGLSSYNEQFF. DNA of the CDR3: TGCGCCAGCAGCCGGACATATAGGAGCGGGGGGCTTAGCTCCTACAATGAGCAGTTCTTC.

This clonotype was seen a few times. This rearrangement joins TRBV20-1 to TRBJ2-7, with D tentatively TRBD1 (5 bases). The V gene's germline CDR1 is DFQATT and CDR2 SNEGSKA (reference sequence). Trimming left V 0 bases short and J 4 bases short, with 22 bases between. The CDR3 is made up of 17 amino acids. The CDR3 loop reads CSARDSPGRGPKYEQYF. The CDR3 region has the DNA TGCAGTGCTAGAGATAGCCCAGGGCGCGGCCCGAAATACGAGCAGTACTTC.

Ten or more counts support this clonotype. The chain is built from TRBV4-3 and TRBJ2-5, with 7 positions matching TRBD1. Germline CDR1 is LGHNA and CDR2 is YSLEER. This CDR3 spans 15 amino acids. V dropped 0 bases and J dropped 5; count of bases not matched to a gene: 6. The DNA of the CDR3 is TGCGCCAGCAGCCAAGACTATGGCAGGGGGGAGACCCAGTACTTC. Translated, it gives CASSQDYGRGETQYF.

The chain links TRBV5-4 to TRBJ1-6; D may be TRBD1 (5 bases). Looked up from germline, CDR1 is SGHNT and CDR2 is YYREEE (reference sequence). V was trimmed by 0 bases and J by 10 bases, leaving 14 bases between them. The CDR3 length is 15 residues. The CDR3 is CASSLVDSRKSPLHF. Written as DNA, the CDR3 is TGTGCCAGCAGCTTGGTCGACAGTAGGAAGTCACCCCTCCACTTT.